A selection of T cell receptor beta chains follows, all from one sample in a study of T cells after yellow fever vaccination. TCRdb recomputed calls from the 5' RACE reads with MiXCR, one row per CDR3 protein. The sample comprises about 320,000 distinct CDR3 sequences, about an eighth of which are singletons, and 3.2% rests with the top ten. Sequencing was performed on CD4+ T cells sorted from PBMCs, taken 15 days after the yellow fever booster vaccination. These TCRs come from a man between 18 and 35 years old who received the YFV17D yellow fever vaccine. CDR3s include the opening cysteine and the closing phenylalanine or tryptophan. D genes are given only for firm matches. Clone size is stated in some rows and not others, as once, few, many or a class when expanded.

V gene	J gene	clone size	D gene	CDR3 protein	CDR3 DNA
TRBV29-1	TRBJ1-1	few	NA	CSVERGMNTEAFF	TGCAGCGTTGAAAGGGGGATGAACACTGAAGCTTTCTTT
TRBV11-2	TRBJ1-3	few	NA	CASSLDGPPAHTIYF	TGTGCCAGCAGCTTAGACGGACCCCCCGCACACACCATATATTTT
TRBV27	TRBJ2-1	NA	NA	CASSLTSREQFF	TGTGCCAGCAGTTTAACTAGTCGTGAGCAGTTCTTC
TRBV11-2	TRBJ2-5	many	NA	CASSLEPGAQETQYF	TGTGCCAGCAGCTTAGAGCCAGGGGCCCAGGAGACCCAGTACTTC
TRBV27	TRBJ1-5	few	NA	CASSLSDRPNQPQHF	TGTGCCAGCAGTTTGTCCGACAGGCCTAATCAGCCCCAGCATTTT
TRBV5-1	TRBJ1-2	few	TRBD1	CASSGRQGVEVDGYTF	TGCGCCAGCAGCGGCAGACAGGGGGTCGAGGTCGATGGCTACACCTTC
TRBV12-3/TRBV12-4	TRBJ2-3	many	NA	CASSVLNTQYF	TGTGCCAGCAGCGTCCTTAATACGCAGTATTTT
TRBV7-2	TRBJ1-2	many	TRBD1	CASSFDRGNYGYTF	TGTGCCAGCAGCTTTGACAGGGGGAACTATGGCTACACCTTC
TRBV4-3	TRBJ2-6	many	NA	CASSQERSGANVLTF	TGCGCCAGCAGCCAAGAGAGGTCTGGGGCCAACGTCCTGACTTTC
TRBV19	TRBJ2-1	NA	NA	CASSIMQSSYNEQFF	TGTGCCAGTAGTATAATGCAGTCCTCCTACAATGAGCAGTTCTTC
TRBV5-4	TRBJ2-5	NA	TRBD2	CASSAGGDQETQYF	TGTGCCAGCAGCGCCGGGGGGGACCAAGAGACCCAGTACTTC
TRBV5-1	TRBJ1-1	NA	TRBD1	CASSAGQGGEAFF	TGCGCCAGCAGCGCAGGACAGGGCGGAGAAGCTTTCTTT
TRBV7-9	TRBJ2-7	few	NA	CASSLTRDDYEQYF	TGTGCCAGCAGCTTAACCAGGGACGACTACGAGCAGTACTTC
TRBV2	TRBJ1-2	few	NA	CASTGAPNYGYTF	TGTGCCAGCACAGGGGCACCGAACTATGGCTACACCTTC
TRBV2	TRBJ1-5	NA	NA	CASTAGRGARGVDQPQHF	TGTGCCAGCACCGCGGGACGGGGGGCCCGAGGAGTTGATCAGCCCCAGCATTTT
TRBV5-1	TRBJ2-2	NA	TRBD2	CASSLPAGGITGELFF	TGCGCCAGCAGCTTGCCAGCGGGGGGGATTACCGGGGAGCTGTTTTTT
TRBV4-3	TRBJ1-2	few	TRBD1	CASSQEGQGFGYTF	TGCGCCAGCAGCCAAGAGGGACAGGGATTTGGCTACACCTTC
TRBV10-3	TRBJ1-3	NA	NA	CAISDLVSSGNTIYF	TGTGCCATCAGTGATTTGGTTTCATCTGGAAACACCATATATTTT
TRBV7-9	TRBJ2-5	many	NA	CASSSWTAQETQYF	TGTGCCAGCAGCTCCTGGACAGCGCAAGAGACCCAGTACTTC
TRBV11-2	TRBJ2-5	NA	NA	CASSLDGRVPQGRETQYF	TGTGCCAGCAGCTTAGATGGTCGAGTCCCACAGGGGAGGGAGACCCAGTACTTC
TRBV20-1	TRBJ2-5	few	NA	CSARERSGSRETQYF	TGCAGTGCTAGAGAGAGATCGGGGAGTCGAGAGACCCAGTACTTC
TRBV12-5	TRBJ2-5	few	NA	CASGSTGFNETQYF	TGTGCTAGTGGTTCAACGGGATTTAACGAGACCCAGTACTTC
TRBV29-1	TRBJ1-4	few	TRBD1	CSVRQGPNEKLFF	TGCAGCGTTCGACAGGGGCCTAATGAAAAACTGTTTTTT
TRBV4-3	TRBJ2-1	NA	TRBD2	CASSQGLLAGGYNEQFF	TGCGCCAGCAGCCAGGGATTACTAGCGGGGGGTTACAATGAGCAGTTCTTC
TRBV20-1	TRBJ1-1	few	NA	CRPGAGNTEAFF	TGCAGACCCGGGGCGGGCAACACTGAAGCTTTCTTT
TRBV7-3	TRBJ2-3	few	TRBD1	CASSLDDRADTQYF	TGTGCCAGCAGCCTGGACGACAGGGCGGATACGCAGTATTTT
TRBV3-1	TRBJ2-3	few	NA	CASSHPIQPQGTSTDTQYF	TGTGCCAGCAGCCATCCTATCCAGCCCCAGGGGACTAGCACAGATACGCAGTATTTT
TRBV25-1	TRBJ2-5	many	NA	CASSARGETQYF	TGTGCCAGCAGTGCTCGGGGAGAGACCCAGTACTTC
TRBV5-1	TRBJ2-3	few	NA	CASSFVGSMTATDTQYF	TGCGCCAGCAGCTTTGTGGGATCGATGACAGCTACAGATACGCAGTATTTT
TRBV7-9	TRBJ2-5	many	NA	CASSKDLWGEETQYF	TGTGCCAGCAGCAAAGACCTCTGGGGAGAAGAGACCCAGTACTTC
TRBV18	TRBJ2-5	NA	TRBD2	CASSPVAGVPQETQYF	TGTGCCAGCTCACCCGTGGCGGGGGTTCCGCAAGAGACCCAGTACTTC
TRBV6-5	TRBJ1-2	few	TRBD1	CASSYSGTGDGYGYTF	TGTGCCAGCAGTTACTCCGGGACAGGGGACGGCTATGGCTACACCTTC
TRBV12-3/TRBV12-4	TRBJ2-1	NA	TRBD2	CASSVGGTVYNEQFF	TGTGCCAGCAGTGTCGGGGGGACGGTATACAATGAGCAGTTCTTC
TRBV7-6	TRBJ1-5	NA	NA	CASSLIAGSNQPQHF	TGTGCCAGCAGCTTAATAGCCGGTAGCAATCAGCCCCAGCATTTT
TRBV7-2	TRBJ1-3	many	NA	CASSLARGQGGNTIYF	TGTGCCAGCAGCTTAGCGCGGGGGCAGGGGGGAAACACCATATATTTT
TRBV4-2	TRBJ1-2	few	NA	CASSQAPGTPAYGYTF	TGTGCCAGCAGCCAAGCCCCCGGGACACCAGCTTATGGCTACACCTTC
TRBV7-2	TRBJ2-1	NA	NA	CASSPAVEQFF	TGTGCCAGCAGCCCAGCGGTCGAGCAGTTCTTC
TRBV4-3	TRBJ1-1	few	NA	CASSQARQTNTEAFF	TGCGCCAGCAGCCAAGCCCGACAAACGAACACTGAAGCTTTCTTT
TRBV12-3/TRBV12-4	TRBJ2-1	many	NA	CASSFEDNEQFF	TGTGCCAGCAGTTTTGAGGACAATGAGCAGTTCTTC
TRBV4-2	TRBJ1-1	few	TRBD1	CASSQAQGARGTEAFF	TGTGCCAGCAGCCAGGCACAGGGGGCAAGGGGGACTGAAGCTTTCTTT
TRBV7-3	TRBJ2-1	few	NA	CASSSGLGHEQFF	TGTGCCAGCAGCTCCGGGTTGGGGCATGAGCAGTTCTTC
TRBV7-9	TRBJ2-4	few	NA	CASSSSPGTGKNIQYF	TGTGCCAGCAGCTCGTCACCCGGGACTGGCAAAAACATTCAGTACTTC
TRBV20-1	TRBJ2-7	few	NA	CSARERGTGSYEQYF	TGCAGTGCTAGAGAGCGGGGGACAGGCTCCTACGAGCAGTACTTC
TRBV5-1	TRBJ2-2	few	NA	CASSLRDGTGELFF	TGCGCCAGCAGCCTCCGGGACGGTACCGGGGAGCTGTTTTTT
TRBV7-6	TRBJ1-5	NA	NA	CASSISTGENQPQHF	TGTGCCAGCAGCATTTCGACAGGAGAAAATCAGCCCCAGCATTTT
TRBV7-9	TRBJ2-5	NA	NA	CASSPRRWREETQYF	TGTGCCAGCAGCCCCCGAAGGTGGCGTGAAGAGACCCAGTACTTC
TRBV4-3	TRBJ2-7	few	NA	CASSQDAGTGLLYEQYF	TGCGCCAGCAGCCAAGATGCAGGAACGGGGTTGCTCTACGAGCAGTACTTC
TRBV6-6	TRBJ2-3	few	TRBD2	CASKGAGGTDTQYF	TGTGCCAGCAAAGGGGCGGGGGGCACAGATACGCAGTATTTT
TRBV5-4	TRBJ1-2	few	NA	CASSLERYFTYGYTF	TGTGCCAGCAGCTTGGAACGGTACTTCACCTATGGCTACACCTTC
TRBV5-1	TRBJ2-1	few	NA	CASSPGGMAYNEQFF	TGCGCCAGCAGCCCCGGAGGGATGGCCTACAATGAGCAGTTCTTC
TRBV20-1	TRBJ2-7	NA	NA	CSARDALSGTTYEQYF	TGCAGTGCTAGAGACGCACTCTCCGGGACAACCTACGAGCAGTACTTC
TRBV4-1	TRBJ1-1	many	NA	CASSRGGPEAFF	TGCGCCAGCAGCCGGGGGGGGCCTGAAGCTTTCTTT
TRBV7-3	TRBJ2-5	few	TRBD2	CASSLGTSGGRQETQYF	TGTGCCAGCAGCTTAGGGACTAGCGGGGGTAGACAAGAGACCCAGTACTTC
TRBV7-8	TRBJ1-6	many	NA	CASSFRSSYNSPLHF	TGTGCCAGCAGCTTCAGGAGCTCCTATAATTCACCCCTCCACTTT
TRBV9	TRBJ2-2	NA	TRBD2	CASSVVPSGRTGELFF	TGTGCCAGCAGCGTAGTCCCTAGCGGTAGGACCGGGGAGCTGTTTTTT